The rows below give T cell receptor beta chains drawn from one sample of a study of T cell responses to AZD1222 COVID-19 vaccine. Some clones are missing from TCRdb's copy, which holds only in-frame ones; the method was immunoSEQ multiplex PCR. The sample has roughly 170,000 clones; 85% to 95% are singletons. Sequences were derived from peripheral blood, sampled on day 0 of AZD1222 vaccination. The receptors were sampled from an adult in good health. Both conserved end residues are part of each CDR3. The D gene is left open where the match is weak. Rows may omit the clone size; those that give it use once, few, many or a size class.

>TRBJ2-7|TRBV6-5|.|.
TGTGCCAGCAGTTACGGGGTAGCCGCGTACGAGCAGTACTTC
CASSYGVAAYEQYF
>TRBJ1-6|TRBV7-8|.|.
TGTGCCAGCAGCATAACTACAGAGTCACCCCTCCACTTT
CASSITTESPLHF
>TRBJ1-3|TRBV20-1|.|.
TGCAGTGCTAGAGGGAGAAACACCATATATTTT
CSARGRNTIYF
>TRBJ2-7|TRBV20-1|.|.
TGCAGTGCTAGGAGGGGGAGCGAGCAGTACTTC
CSARRGSEQYF
>TRBJ1-2|TRBV6-5|.|.
TGTGCCAGCAGTTACGGGTCAGAGGGAATAGACGGTGGCTACACCTTC
CASSYGSEGIDGGYTF
>TRBJ1-2|TRBV5-4|.|.
TGTGCCAGCAGCTTGGGGTCCGGCTCGTACCCCGGCTACACCTTC
CASSLGSGSYPGYTF
>TRBJ1-1|TRBV25-1|.|.
TGTGCCAGCAGTGATCTTGGTGAAAGCAGCACTGAAGCTTTCTTT
CASSDLGESSTEAFF
>TRBJ2-5|TRBV24-1|.|.
TGTGCCACCAGTGATTCCAGGGGCCCAGAGACCCAGTACTTC
CATSDSRGPETQYF
>TRBJ1-6|TRBV13|.|.
TGTGCCAGCAGCTTTGGTCGCCAGTCTGATTCACCCCTCCACTTT
CASSFGRQSDSPLHF
>TRBJ1-5|TRBV30|.|.
TGTGCCCTAACCCCAGCCTATAGCAATCAGCCCCAGCATTTT
CALTPAYSNQPQHF
>TRBJ2-1|TRBV29-1|.|TRBD1
TGCAGCGTCCGACAGGGCACCCTGCAGTTCTTC
CSVRQGTLQFF
>TRBJ2-1|TRBV5-1|.|TRBD2
TGCGCCAGCAGACCTACTAGCGGGGCGCATAATGAGCAGTTCTTC
CASRPTSGAHNEQFF
>TRBJ2-1|TRBV7-3|.|.
TGTGCCAGCAGCTTAAGAGGGGGGAGCTCCTACAATGAGCAGTTCTTC
CASSLRGGSSYNEQFF
>TRBJ2-7|TRBV7-9|.|TRBD1
TGTGCCAGCAGCCTCCCGGACAGGGACTACGAGCAGTACTTC
CASSLPDRDYEQYF
>TRBJ2-7|TRBV2|.|TRBD1
TGTGCCAGCAATGGTGTGTCAGGGGGCTACGAGCAGTACTTC
CASNGVSGGYEQYF
>TRBJ1-5|TRBV3-1/TRBV3-2|.|.
TGTGCCAGCAGCCTCCCCTCGGGGCCCCAGCATTTT
CASSLPSGPQHF
>TRBJ2-7|TRBV11-2|.|.
TGTGCCAGCAGCTTAGATCTCTCGAGGGCGACGGGGTACGAGCAGTACTTC
CASSLDLSRATGYEQYF
>TRBJ2-2|TRBV2|.|.
TGTGCCAGCAGTGACCCGGCGGCGAACACCGGGGAGCTGTTTTTT
CASSDPAANTGELFF
>TRBJ2-3|TRBV4-2|.|TRBD2
TGTGCCAGCAGCCCCGGGACTAGGGATACGCAGTATTTT
CASSPGTRDTQYF
>TRBJ2-1|TRBV4-1|once|.
TGCGCCAGCAGCGCAAGCTCCTACAATGAGCAGTTCTTC
CASSASSYNEQFF